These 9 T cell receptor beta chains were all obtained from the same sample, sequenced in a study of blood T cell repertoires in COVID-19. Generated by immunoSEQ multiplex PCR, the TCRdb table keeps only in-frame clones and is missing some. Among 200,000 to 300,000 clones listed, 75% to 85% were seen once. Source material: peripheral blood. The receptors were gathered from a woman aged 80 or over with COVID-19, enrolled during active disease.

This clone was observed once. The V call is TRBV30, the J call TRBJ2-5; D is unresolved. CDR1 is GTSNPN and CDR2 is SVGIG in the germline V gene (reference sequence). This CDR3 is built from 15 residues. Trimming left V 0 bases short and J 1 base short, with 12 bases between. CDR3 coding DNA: TGTGCCTGGAGTGTTGGGCAGGTGGGCCAAGAGACCCAGTACTTC. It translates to CAWSVGQVGQETQYF.

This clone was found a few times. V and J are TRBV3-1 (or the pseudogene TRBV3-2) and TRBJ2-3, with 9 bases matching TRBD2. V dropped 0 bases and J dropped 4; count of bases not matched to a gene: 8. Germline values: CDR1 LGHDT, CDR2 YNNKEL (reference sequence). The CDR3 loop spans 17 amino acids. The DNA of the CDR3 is TGTGCCAGCAGCCAAGAGGGTAGCGGGGGCCAGGCAGATACGCAGTATTTT. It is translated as CASSQEGSGGQADTQYF.

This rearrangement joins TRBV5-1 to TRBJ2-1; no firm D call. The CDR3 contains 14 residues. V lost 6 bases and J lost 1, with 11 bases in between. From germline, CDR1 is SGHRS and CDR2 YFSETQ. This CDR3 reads CASTQWQSYNEQFF. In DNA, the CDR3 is TGCGCCAGCACCCAATGGCAATCCTACAATGAGCAGTTCTTC.

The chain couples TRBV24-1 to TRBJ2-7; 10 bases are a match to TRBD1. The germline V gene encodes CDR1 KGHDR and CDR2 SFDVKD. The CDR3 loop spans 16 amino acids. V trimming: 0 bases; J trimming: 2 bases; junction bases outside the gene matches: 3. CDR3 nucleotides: TGTGCCACCAGTGATTTGAATGGACAGGGGGCCTACGAGCAGTACTTC. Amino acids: CATSDLNGQGAYEQYF.

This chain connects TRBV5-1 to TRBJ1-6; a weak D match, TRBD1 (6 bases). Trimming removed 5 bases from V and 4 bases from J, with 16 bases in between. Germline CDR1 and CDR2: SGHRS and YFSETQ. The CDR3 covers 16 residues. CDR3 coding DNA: TGCGCCAGCAGTCTTAAGACCGGGACATATAATTCACCCCTCCACTTT. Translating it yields CASSLKTGTYNSPLHF.

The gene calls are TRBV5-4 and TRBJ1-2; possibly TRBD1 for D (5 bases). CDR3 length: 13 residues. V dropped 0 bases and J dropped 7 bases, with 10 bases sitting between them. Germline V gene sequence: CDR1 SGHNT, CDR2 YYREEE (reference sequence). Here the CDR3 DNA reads TGTGCCAGCAGCTTGGCCAGGGAAGGTGGCTACACCTTC. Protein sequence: CASSLAREGGYTF.

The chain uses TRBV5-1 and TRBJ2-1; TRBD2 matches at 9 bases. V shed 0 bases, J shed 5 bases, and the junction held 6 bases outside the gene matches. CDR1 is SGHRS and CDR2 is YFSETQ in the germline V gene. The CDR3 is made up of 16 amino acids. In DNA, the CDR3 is TGCGCCAGCAGCTTGGGACCGGCGGGGGGGCACAATGAGCAGTTCTTC. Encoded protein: CASSLGPAGGHNEQFF.

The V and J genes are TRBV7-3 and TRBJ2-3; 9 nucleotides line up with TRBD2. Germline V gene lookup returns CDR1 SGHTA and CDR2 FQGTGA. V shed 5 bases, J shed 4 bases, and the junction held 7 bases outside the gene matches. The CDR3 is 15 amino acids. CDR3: CASSPALAGADTQYF. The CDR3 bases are TGTGCCAGCAGCCCTGCACTAGCGGGTGCAGATACGCAGTATTTT.

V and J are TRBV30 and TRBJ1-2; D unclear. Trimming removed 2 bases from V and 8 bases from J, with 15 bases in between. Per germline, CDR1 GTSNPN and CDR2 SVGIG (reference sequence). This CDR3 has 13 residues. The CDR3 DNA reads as TGTGCCTGGAGTAAAAGGGTGGCGGGAGGCTACACCTTC. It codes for CAWSKRVAGGYTF.